Ten or more counts support the clone carrying this T cell receptor (beta chain). The read terminates 3 residues before the CDR3 end, so the remaining end is supplied by the germline J gene. This CDR3 is built from 17 residues. Germline values: CDR1 LNHDA, CDR2 SQIVND (reference sequence). The junction had 13 bases not matched to a gene; V was cut back by 6 bases and J by 3 bases. This entry belongs to a study of T cell clonality in common variable immunodeficiency. Using immunoSEQ multiplex PCR, the repertoire was profiled, and TCRdb retains in-frame clones only, with some absent. Observed in the sample are 55,000 to 65,000 clones, none of them singletons.

This receptor was taken from a person between 18 and 75 years old in good health. The specimen sequenced was peripheral blood mononuclear cells. The chain is built from TRBV19 and TRBJ2-2, with 7 bases fitting TRBD1. The part of the CDR3 DNA that was read is TGTGCCAGTAGCAATGGGGGTTTTGACAGGGACACCGGGGAG. Translated, it gives CASSNGGFDRDTGE. The entire CDR3 protein reads CASSNGGFDRDTGELFF.